This T cell receptor (beta chain) derives from a study of blood T cell repertoires in COVID-19 (dated by TCRdb to about 2020). Turning to the overall study: Samples from collaborators originated in the United States, Italy and Spain and spanned both the acute and convalescent phases of COVID-19. The material from the prospective study consisted of cDNA or gDNA derived from T cells, B-cell-depleted T cells, or PBMCs. Subjects who had been exposed to COVID-19, were actively infected with it, or had recovered from it provided the deeply sampled blood TCRbeta repertoires that made up the dataset. The repertoires were made available in a free public database intended to serve as a resource for research on the immune response to SARS-CoV-2. Samples were obtained from the ongoing ImmuneRACE study (first 160 participants) and from roughly 1,300 subjects provided by 6 global collaborators. Sample metadata almost always included a de-identified subject ID, COVID-19 status, age in years and sex. Where HLA class I and class II types were available, the types were taken from metadata supplied by the sample provider, not from assay-based typing. Summary of the overall study and its limitations: How much clinical and demographic metadata was included differed by source and by participant, and the metadata was provided uncurated.

This clone appeared once. Which antigen it targets is not known. The sample holds no much larger clone one base away, and base qualities are not on file. A second Seattle source provided samples from volunteer blood donors who had recovered from COVID-19. Collaborating institutions collected whole blood in K2EDTA tubes following their own protocols. For TCRbeta analysis, collaborators shipped samples as frozen whole blood, isolated PBMCs, or DNA extracted from either of those sample types. TCRbeta CDR3 regions were amplified from genomic DNA by means of the immunoSEQ Assay, a bias-controlled multiplex PCR. In the authors' own workflow: The number of nucleated cells in each sample was estimated by amplification of reference gene primers within the assay. To quantify the absolute abundance of each unique TCRbeta CDR3 rearrangement, sequence reads were collapsed and filtered. For each sample, productive Simpson clonality was calculated as the square root of Simpson's diversity index across productive rearrangements. Entries here come from immuneACCESS through TCRdb and include only in-frame sequences with V and J called. Some clones fail to appear in such tables; in the studies checked, an unresolved V gene covers under half of the shortfall, and the cause of the remainder is unknown. From that table come the V and J calls and clone size; the DNA was used to work out D and trimming. The sample profile shows over 110,000 clones; about 80% of them were found once. The leading ten clones occupy 3.5% of the sample.

The germline ends are 9 bases apart after V is trimmed by 6 bases and J by 0 bases. The CDR3, from cysteine to phenylalanine, totals 13 residues. Only the CDR3 portion is preserved as DNA: 39 bases, with reading frame beginning at the first base. Sequences SNHLY (CDR1) and FYNNEI (CDR2) are obtained from the germline V gene. The rearrangement joined TRBV2 to TRBJ2-7; TRBD2 is possibly the D segment (6 matching bases). The receptor was isolated from a man aged 70-80 years who had recovered from COVID-19. Material: peripheral blood. The DNA sequence follows: TGTGCCAGCAGCCGGGGGAGCTCCTACGAGCAGTACTTC. Its translation is CASSRGSSYEQYF. Outside the CDR3, residues come from the reference TRBV2 and TRBJ2-7 proteins, so the full variable domain is: EPEVTQTPSHQVTQMGQEVILRCVPISNHLYFYWYRQILGQKVEFLVSFYNNEISEKSEIFDDQFSVERPDGSNFTLKIRSTKLEDSAMYFCASSRGSSYEQYFGPGTRLTVT.